This entry lists 26 T cell receptor beta chains sequenced from one sample in a study of blood T cells in healthy people across ages. A second PCR of about 6 to 11 cycles used a sample-barcoded 5' primer and a J-beta primer mix. TCRdb itself ran the 5' RACE reads through MiXCR, one entry per CDR3 protein. The data contain about a million distinct CDR3 sequences, around two fifths of them singletons. Sequenced: blood. These receptors came from a young man in good health.

In its sample, this clonotype was seen once. The chain links TRBV4-3 to TRBJ2-5; D is possibly TRBD2 (5 bases). The CDR3 has 13 amino acids. V was pared by 1 base and J by 11 bases, with 14 bases between. Germline V CDR1 and CDR2: LGHNA, YSLEER. The CDR3 DNA follows: TGCGCCAGCAGCCAAGGGAGGAGGTATGAGCAGTACTTC. This sequence encodes CASSQGRRYEQYF.

The genes are TRBV3-1 and TRBJ1-2; D gene unclear. Germline CDR1 reads LGHDT; CDR2 reads YNNKEL (reference sequence). The CDR3 has 14 amino acids. V was trimmed by 0 bases and J by 4 bases, leaving 9 bases between them. CDR3 loop: CASSQERAGYGYTF. The CDR3 DNA is TGTGCCAGCAGCCAAGAAAGGGCAGGCTATGGCTACACCTTC.

This clonotype was seen a handful of times. V is TRBV20-1 and J is TRBJ2-1; possibly TRBD2 for D (7 bases). CDR1 is DFQATT, CDR2 SNEGSKA, per germline (reference sequence). V lost 2 bases to trimming and J lost 5 bases, with 19 bases between them. The CDR3 loop spans 16 amino acids. For the CDR3, the DNA is TGCAGTGCTAGACCCCTGTACGGGGGGCTAGACAATGAGCAGTTCTTC. It is translated as CSARPLYGGLDNEQFF.

The chain uses TRBV10-3 and TRBJ1-1, with a weak D call TRBD1 (5 bases). The CDR3 runs 13 residues. V shed 8 bases and J shed 1 base, with 11 bases lying between them. Germline loops: CDR1 ENHRY, CDR2 SYGVKD. CDR3 nucleotides: TGTGCCATCGGGGGGGGAAAGAACACTGAAGCTTTCTTT. Its protein product is CAIGGGKNTEAFF.

Comment on this clonotype: Given a much more abundant clone one base away, this may be a read error. V is TRBV9 and J is TRBJ1-2, with D perhaps matching TRBD1 (5 bases). The CDR3 totals 13 residues. Germline values: CDR1 SGDLS, CDR2 YYNGEE. Trimming took off 0 bases at V and 7 bases at J, with 10 bases between the two ends. The CDR3 is CASSVAGSCGYTF. The CDR3 bases are TGTGCCAGCAGCGTAGCAGGGTCCTGTGGCTACACCTTC.

The gene calls are TRBV7-9 and TRBJ2-3, with D unclear. V gave up 2 bases and J gave up 0 bases, with 15 bases separating them. Germline CDR1 and CDR2: SEHNR and FQNEAQ (reference sequence). The CDR3 totals 17 residues. The CDR3 region is CASSLRFLIVSTDTQYF. DNA of the CDR3: TGTGCCAGCAGCTTAAGGTTCTTGATAGTCAGCACAGATACGCAGTATTTT.

In DNA, the CDR3 is TGTGCCAGCAGCGCCCTGACAGGGGTTAATTCACCCCTCCACTTT. Translated, it gives CASSALTGVNSPLHF. The chain links TRBV7-8 to TRBJ1-6; 8 nucleotides align to TRBD1. CDR1 and CDR2 (germline): SGHVS, FQNEAQ. V lost 5 bases and J lost 6; bases outside the gene matches: 6. The CDR3 is 15 residues long.

The rearrangement uses TRBV11-2 and TRBJ1-2; 7 bases are a match to TRBD1. V shed 1 base and J 4 bases; nucleotides not matched to a gene: 6. CDR1 is SGHAT, CDR2 FQNNGV, per germline. There are 15 residues in the CDR3. The CDR3 DNA follows: TGTGCCAGCAGCTTAGTCGCAGGGGGATTCTATGGCTACACCTTC. This gives the protein CASSLVAGGFYGYTF. Combining the CDR3 with reference TRBV11-2 and TRBJ1-2 gives the whole variable domain EAGVAQSPRYKIIEKRQSVAFWCNPISGHATLYWYQQILGQGPKLLIQFQNNGVVDDSQLPKDRFSAERLKGVDSTLKIQPAKLEDSAVYLCASSLVAGGFYGYTFGSGTRLTVV.

This clonotype has a count of ten or more. The chain couples TRBV12-3 or TRBV12-4 to TRBJ1-4; no definite D call. The CDR3 runs 11 residues. Trimming shortened V by 6 bases and J by 8 bases, and 7 bases separated the two germline ends. CDR3 nucleotides: TGTGCCAGCAGCCCCGGGGAAAAACTGTTTTTT. Its translation is CASSPGEKLFF.

The chain uses TRBV20-1 and TRBJ1-4, with D unresolved. Germline V gene lookup returns CDR1 DFQATT and CDR2 SNEGSKA (reference sequence). The ends were cut back, 5 bases at V and 3 bases at J, with 13 bases in the middle. This CDR3 has 14 amino acids. The CDR3 here is CSAPRTGSNEKLFF. The CDR3, as DNA: TGCAGTGCTCCCAGGACCGGTTCTAATGAAAAACTGTTTTTT.

This clonotype was counted between two and nine times. The genes are TRBV6-2 or TRBV6-3 and TRBJ1-2; D not resolved. Between the trimmed V and J ends, which lost 5 bases and 2 bases, there was a span of 15 bases. The CDR3 consists of 15 residues. Germline CDR1 and CDR2: MNHEY and SVGEGT. The CDR3 is CASSAVSVRNYGYTF. The CDR3 coding sequence is TGTGCCAGCAGTGCCGTTTCTGTCCGGAACTATGGCTACACCTTC.

This clonotype was seen a handful of times. The chain links TRBV4-3 to TRBJ1-5; D gene unclear. Trimming pared 1 base from V and 2 bases from J, leaving 6 bases between. CDR3 length: 14 amino acids. Germline V gene data show CDR1 as LGHNA and CDR2 as YSLEER. The chain's CDR3 is CASSQVVRNQPQHF. In nucleotides, the CDR3 is TGCGCCAGCAGCCAAGTTGTCCGCAATCAGCCCCAGCATTTT.

The chain links TRBV7-9 to TRBJ2-1; 12 positions agree with TRBD2. CDR1 and CDR2 from the germline V gene are SEHNR and FQNEAQ (reference sequence). CDR3 length: 17 amino acids. V was pared by 3 bases and J by 5 bases, with 8 bases of the junction left unmatched. The CDR3 DNA sequence: TGTGCCAGCAGCTTCGGACTAGCGGGGTCGCCCGACAATGAGCAGTTCTTC. This translates into CASSFGLAGSPDNEQFF.

This clonotype was seen ten or more times. The J gene is TRBJ2-7, the V gene TRBV11-1; D is unclear. The CDR3 covers 12 residues. The germline V gene encodes CDR1 SGHAT and CDR2 FQDESV (reference sequence). Deletions cut 0 bases from V and 5 bases from J, with 5 bases between. The CDR3 region is CASSLAFDEQYF. CDR3 nucleotide sequence: TGTGCCAGCAGCTTAGCTTTCGACGAGCAGTACTTC.

This clonotype was observed a handful of times. The chain recombines TRBV20-1 with TRBJ1-5; D call uncertain. The length of the CDR3 is 13 residues. V dropped 0 bases and J dropped 4 bases, with 7 bases sitting between them. The germline gives CDR1 DFQATT, CDR2 SNEGSKA (reference sequence). In DNA, the CDR3 is TGCAGTGCTAGAGATCAAGGGAATCAGCCCCAGCATTTT. It translates to CSARDQGNQPQHF.

J is TRBJ1-6 and V is TRBV4-1; TRBD1 is a possible D gene (6 bases). The CDR3 has 16 residues. V lost 0 bases to trimming and J lost 4 bases, with 10 bases between them. The germline gives CDR1 MGHRA, CDR2 YSYEKL. For the CDR3, the DNA is TGCGCCAGCAGCCAAGATATGACAGGTTATAATTCACCCCTCCACTTT. This translates into CASSQDMTGYNSPLHF.

On this clonotype itself: Sequence at one end of the junction differs from germline and may be a read error. The gene calls are TRBV6-1 and TRBJ1-2; D uncertain. CDR3 length equals 15 residues. CDR1 and CDR2 from the germline V gene are MNHNS and SASEGT. CDR3 region: CACREKEGSNYGYTF. The CDR3 region has the DNA TGTGCCTGCAGAGAAAAGGAGGGTTCTAACTATGGCTACACCTTC.

J is TRBJ2-5 and V is TRBV6-2 or TRBV6-3; TRBD1 matches at 7 bases. The DNA end is a closer match to TRBJ2-7, so the J assignment may be wrong. Germline CDR1 and CDR2: MNHEY and SVGEGT. The CDR3 has 17 amino acids. The CDR3 protein is CASSYSGQGDVPSEQYF. CDR3 nucleotide sequence: TGTGCCAGCAGTTACTCCGGGCAGGGGGACGTTCCCTCCGAGCAGTACTTC.

J is TRBJ1-4 and V is TRBV29-1, with a weak D call TRBD1 (5 bases). There are 14 residues in the CDR3. Germline V CDR1 and CDR2: SQVTM, ANQGSEA. The V end was cut by 6 bases, the J end by 0 bases, with 11 bases between. CDR3 region: CSVKTVATNEKLFF. CDR3 nucleotides: TGCAGCGTGAAGACAGTTGCAACTAATGAAAAACTGTTTTTT.

In its sample, this clonotype was seen many times. This chain links TRBV5-1 with TRBJ2-1; 8 bases are a match to TRBD2. The CDR3 contains 16 residues. J gave up 2 bases and V 0 bases, and 4 bases lay outside the gene matches. The V gene's germline CDR1 is SGHRS and CDR2 YFSETQ. In DNA form, the CDR3 reads TGCGCCAGCAGCTTGGTAACTAGCGGCACCTACAATGAGCAGTTCTTC. Encoded protein: CASSLVTSGTYNEQFF.

The chain combines TRBV10-3 with TRBJ2-2; the D is unclear. The CDR3 is 15 residues long. V lost 2 bases to trimming and J lost 2 bases, with 9 bases between them. Germline CDR1 ENHRY, CDR2 SYGVKD. CDR3 in DNA: TGTGCCATCAGTGAGGGGGATCTTAACACCGGGGAGCTGTTTTTT. Protein product: CAISEGDLNTGELFF.

This clonotype was observed once. The gene calls are TRBV7-2 and TRBJ1-5; D possibly corresponds to TRBD1 (5 bases). Germline V gene data show CDR1 as SGHTA and CDR2 as FQGNSA. Trimming removed 5 bases from V and 7 bases from J, with 18 bases in between. CDR3 length: 15 amino acids. The chain's CDR3 is CASSPVSGNGQPQHF. The DNA for the CDR3 is TGTGCCAGCAGCCCCGTATCAGGGAACGGGCAGCCCCAGCATTTT.

This chain links TRBV4-3 with TRBJ2-1; 12 bases map to TRBD1. Germline V gene sequence: CDR1 LGHNA, CDR2 YSLEER. The CDR3 is 16 amino acids. The junction had 6 bases not matched to a gene; V was cut back by 0 bases and J by 9 bases. In DNA, the CDR3 is TGCGCCAGCAGCCAAGATCTTGGGACAGGGGGCAGTGAGCAGTTCTTC. This translates into CASSQDLGTGGSEQFF.

This chain joins TRBV11-1 and TRBJ2-3, with TRBD1 matching over 8 bases. V shed 5 bases and J 1 base; nucleotides not matched to a gene: 5. This CDR3 has 15 residues. CDR1 is SGHAT, CDR2 FQDESV, per germline (reference sequence). CDR3 protein: CASSIGTGGTDTQYF. The DNA for the CDR3 is TGTGCCAGCAGCATAGGGACAGGCGGCACAGATACGCAGTATTTT. Full variable domain (rest looked up from reference TRBV11-1 and TRBJ2-3): EAEVAQSPRYKITEKSQAVAFWCDPISGHATLYWYRQILGQGPELLVQFQDESVVDDSQLPKDRFSAERLKGVDSTLKIQPAELGDSAMYLCASSIGTGGTDTQYFGPGTRLTVL.

The rearrangement joins TRBV7-2 to TRBJ2-3; D unclear. Trimming removed 7 bases at V and 6 bases at J, with 17 bases between. Germline CDR1 reads SGHTA; CDR2 reads FQGNSA. There are 14 residues in the CDR3. The CDR3 region has the DNA TGTGCCAGCAACCTTCGTAGGCGCCTGGATACGCAGTATTTT. Its translation: CASNLRRRLDTQYF.

The chain recombines TRBV24-1 with TRBJ2-5; TRBD2 matches at 7 bases. Germline trimming cut 0 bases from V and 5 bases from J; bases unmatched to any gene: 14. Germline CDR1 is KGHDR and CDR2 is SFDVKD. The CDR3 runs 18 residues. The CDR3 nucleotides are TGTGCCACCAGTGATTTGCCGGGAGGTGAGCGACTCGGGGAGACCCAGTACTTC. It is translated as CATSDLPGGERLGETQYF.